This passage covers 26 T cell receptor beta chains from one sample sequenced in a study of OX40 agonist ivuxolimab in advanced cancers. The protocol was immunoSEQ multiplex PCR, while the TCRdb copy is restricted to in-frame clones and leaves out a portion. The table records roughly 54,000 clones, approximately 84% of them present only once. Specimen: CD4+ or CD8+ T cells sorted from blood, collected in a trial of the OX40 agonist ivuxolimab. Receptors were obtained from an adult with an advanced solid tumor such as melanoma, head and neck, liver or kidney cancer.

The chain uses TRBV18 and TRBJ1-1; no reliable D call. The CDR3 spans 13 residues. V lost 7 bases and J lost 1, with 10 bases in between. Germline CDR1 reads KGHSH; CDR2 reads LQKENI. CDR3 in amino acids: CASYLKRNTEAFF. The DNA of the CDR3 is TGTGCCAGCTACCTCAAACGGAACACTGAAGCTTTCTTT.

This chain joins TRBV6-1 and TRBJ1-5; 8 positions agree with TRBD1. Losses at the gene ends were 10 bases for V and 6 bases for J; bases not matched to a gene: 8. The CDR3 spans 13 residues. CDR1 MNHNS and CDR2 SASEGT come from the germline V gene. This CDR3 is CATHDRGRQPQHF. Here the CDR3 DNA reads TGTGCCACCCACGACAGGGGACGTCAGCCCCAGCATTTT.

The V and J genes are TRBV6-5 and TRBJ1-1; a weak D match, TRBD1 (5 bases). CDR1 is MNHEY, CDR2 SVGAGI, per germline. The CDR3 extends over 11 amino acids. The V end was cut by 6 bases, the J end by 5 bases, with 7 bases between. In nucleotides, the CDR3 is TGTGCCAGCAGGGGGGTTACTGAAGCTTTCTTT. Protein sequence: CASRGVTEAFF.

The V and J genes are TRBV21-1 and TRBJ1-5; TRBD1, the table's D call, was not compared with the DNA. TRBV21-1 is annotated as a pseudogene. CDR3 size: 22 residues. CDR3 coding DNA: TGTGCCAGCAACACCAAAGGGACAGGGGGCCCAACTGGTCTATGGGGCAATCAGCCCCAGCATTTT. Translating it yields CASNTKGTGGPTGLWGNQPQHF.

This clone has only a few counts. This chain joins TRBV6-1 and TRBJ2-1; D unresolved. Germline CDR1 MNHNS, CDR2 SASEGT. This CDR3 is 15 amino acids long. Trimming cost V 0 bases and J 0 bases, with 6 bases left between them. CDR3: CASSEAGISYNEQFF. The CDR3 DNA reads as TGTGCCAGCAGTGAAGCGGGGATCTCCTACAATGAGCAGTTCTTC.

The chain links TRBV2 to TRBJ1-5; perhaps TRBD1 as D (5 bases). CDR1 and CDR2 from the germline V gene are SNHLY and FYNNEI. The CDR3 length is 15 residues. Deletions cut 6 bases from V and 5 bases from J, with 17 bases between. CDR3 sequence: CASRGTKGKDQPQHF. CDR3 DNA: TGTGCCAGCAGGGGGACGAAGGGTAAGGATCAGCCCCAGCATTTT.

In this sample, this clone turned up a few times. This chain joins TRBV11-3 and TRBJ2-3; perhaps D is TRBD1 or TRBD2 (6 bases each). There are 14 residues in the CDR3. V shed 1 base and J shed 3 bases, with 8 bases lying between them. Germline V CDR1 and CDR2: SGHNT, YENEEA. CDR3 loop: CASSLGRGTDTQYF. The CDR3, as DNA: TGTGCCAGCAGCTTAGGGAGGGGGACAGATACGCAGTATTTT.

The chain recombines TRBV6-6 with TRBJ2-7, with 7 bases identical to TRBD2. After removal of 6 bases from V and 0 bases from J, the junction contained 8 bases not matched to a gene. The CDR3 contains 15 residues. Germline V lookup: CDR1 MNHNY, CDR2 SVGAGI (reference sequence). The CDR3 region is CASSFRDYSSYEQYF. The CDR3 DNA sequence: TGTGCCAGCAGCTTCCGGGACTATTCCTCCTACGAGCAGTACTTC.

The V and J genes are TRBV2 and TRBJ2-2; D is unresolved. Germline V lookup: CDR1 SNHLY, CDR2 FYNNEI. With 6 bases removed from V and 0 bases from J, the gap between germline ends came to 8 bases. The CDR3 is made up of 14 amino acids. The CDR3 spells CASSEEANTGELFF. CDR3 bases: TGTGCCAGCAGCGAGGAAGCGAACACCGGGGAGCTGTTTTTT.

The chain recombines TRBV18 with TRBJ2-7, with 8 bases identical to TRBD1. With V trimmed by 1 base and J by 2 bases, 4 bases remained unmatched. CDR3 length: 15 amino acids. Germline CDR1 KGHSH, CDR2 LQKENI. CDR3 sequence (DNA): TGTGCCAGCTCACCACTCACAGGGGGTACCTACGAGCAGTACTTC. It codes for CASSPLTGGTYEQYF.

The V and J genes are TRBV9 and TRBJ2-3; 11 nucleotides line up with TRBD1. CDR1 and CDR2 from the germline V gene are SGDLS and YYNGEE. The CDR3 has 16 residues. V gave up 4 bases and J gave up 5 bases; unmatched junction bases: 9. This CDR3 is CASSIEPGQGGDTQYF. CDR3 nucleotides: TGTGCCAGCAGCATAGAACCGGGACAGGGGGGAGATACGCAGTATTTT.

This rearrangement joins TRBV19 to TRBJ1-5; possibly TRBD1 for D (5 bases). The CDR3 is made up of 15 amino acids. Germline V gives CDR1 LNHDA, CDR2 SQIVND (reference sequence). The V end was cut by 3 bases, the J end by 2 bases, with 11 bases between. The chain's CDR3 is CASSIPGIGNQPQHF. The CDR3 DNA is TGTGCCAGTAGTATCCCAGGGATTGGCAATCAGCCCCAGCATTTT.

The chain carries TRBV6-5 and TRBJ2-3; D tentatively reads TRBD1 or TRBD2 (5 bases each). V was cut by 8 bases and J by 4 bases, with 19 bases left in between. CDR3 length: 15 residues. CDR1 MNHEY and CDR2 SVGAGI come from the germline V gene. CDR3 DNA: TGTGCCAGCCGTAATCCGGGACGACTCGCAGATACGCAGTATTTT. This translates into CASRNPGRLADTQYF.

This clone came up once. This chain joins TRBV4-3 and TRBJ2-1; D perhaps matches TRBD2 (6 bases). CDR3 length: 19 residues. Trimming took 0 bases from V and 6 from J, leaving 24 bases between them. Germline loops: CDR1 LGHNA, CDR2 YSLEER. Written as DNA, the CDR3 is TGCGCCAGCAGCCAAGATTTGCTGTGGGTAAGGAGGGGTACCAATGAGCAGTTCTTC. Its translation: CASSQDLLWVRRGTNEQFF.

The chain uses TRBV30 and TRBJ1-2; TRBD1 agrees at 7 bases. Germline V gene data show CDR1 as GTSNPN and CDR2 as SVGIG (reference sequence). V shed 2 bases, J shed 0 bases, and the junction held 6 bases outside the gene matches. The CDR3 is made up of 15 amino acids. The CDR3 bases are TGTGCCTGGAGTTCCGGGACAGTTGCTAACTATGGCTACACCTTC. Protein product: CAWSSGTVANYGYTF.

The CDR3 DNA sequence: TGTGCCAGCAGCCCTCTAGGCAGGGGGGAGGGCCATGAATCCGAGCAGTACTTC. This sequence encodes CASSPLGRGEGHESEQYF. The chain joins TRBV11-2 to TRBJ2-7, with D possibly called TRBD1 or TRBD2 (7 bases each). Germline V gene lookup returns CDR1 SGHAT and CDR2 FQNNGV. The ends were cut back, 5 bases at V and 6 bases at J, with 29 bases in the middle. This CDR3 is 18 amino acids long.

V usage is TRBV28 and J usage is TRBJ1-5, with a possible D match to TRBD1 (5 bases). The V gene's germline CDR1 is MDHEN and CDR2 SYDVKM. V was clipped by 5 bases and J by 7 bases, with 15 bases between them. The CDR3 has 14 residues. Here the CDR3 reads CASSRGGRPQPQHF. In DNA form, the CDR3 reads TGTGCCAGCAGTAGGGGCGGCAGGCCCCAGCCCCAGCATTTT.

This clone was seen more than once but under ten times. Here the CDR3 reads CAISSGSGPDTQYF. In DNA, the CDR3 is TGTGCCATCAGTAGCGGGAGTGGCCCAGATACGCAGTATTTT. V usage is TRBV10-3 and J usage is TRBJ2-3; 8 nucleotides match TRBD2. This CDR3 has 14 residues. V shed 5 bases and J 4 bases; nucleotides not matched to a gene: 5. Germline V gene sequence: CDR1 ENHRY, CDR2 SYGVKD.

Comment on this clone: Other DNA sequences of this sample code for an identical CDR3. This chain links TRBV7-9 with TRBJ1-1; maybe TRBD1 (5 bases). CDR1 SEHNR and CDR2 FQNEAQ come from the germline V gene (reference sequence). The CDR3 totals 13 residues. Deletions cut 4 bases from V and 2 bases from J, with 8 bases between. The CDR3: CASSSRENTEAFF. CDR3 coding DNA: TGTGCCAGCAGCTCCAGGGAAAACACTGAAGCTTTCTTT.

The V call is TRBV11-3, the J call TRBJ2-1; 10 positions match TRBD1. Germline V gene data show CDR1 as SGHNT and CDR2 as YENEEA. J gave up 3 bases and V 1 base, and 3 bases lay outside the gene matches. The CDR3 has 16 residues. The DNA for the CDR3 is TGTGCCAGCAGCTTAGTAGGACAGGGGGGCTACAATGAGCAGTTCTTC. It encodes CASSLVGQGGYNEQFF.

This clone occurred once. The chain has TRBV28 and TRBJ2-5, with TRBD2 matching over 8 bases. The V gene's germline CDR1 is MDHEN and CDR2 SYDVKM. CDR3 length equals 18 residues. Unmatched junction bases numbered 15, after V lost 4 bases and J lost 2 bases. DNA for the CDR3: TGTGCCAGCAGTTCTTCCGGGGCGGGAGGTTTGGGGCAAGAGACCCAGTACTTC. It yields the protein CASSSSGAGGLGQETQYF.

CDR3 DNA: TGTGCCAGCACCCTCTCAGGAGCTGAGAACACTGAAGCTTTCTTT. Its protein product is CASTLSGAENTEAFF. The chain is built from TRBV7-9 and TRBJ1-1; no reliable D call. The length of the CDR3 is 15 residues. V lost 7 bases and J lost 1, with 16 bases in between. Germline-derived CDR1 and CDR2 are SEHNR and FQNEAQ (reference sequence).

This sequence joins TRBV28 and TRBJ2-7, with D maybe TRBD1 (6 bases). Between the trimmed V and J ends, which lost 3 bases and 3 bases, there was a span of 30 bases. CDR1 is MDHEN and CDR2 is SYDVKM in the germline V gene. The CDR3 covers 20 residues. In DNA form, the CDR3 reads TGTGCCAGCAGTTTTGGGACGGGGCAGGGACCGGACAGTTTGGACTACGAGCAGTACTTC. Residues: CASSFGTGQGPDSLDYEQYF.

The J gene is TRBJ2-3, the V gene TRBV5-1; 7 positions agree with TRBD2. The CDR3 spans 15 residues. V lost 2 bases to trimming and J lost 2 bases; unmatched junction nucleotides: 5. In germline, CDR1 is SGHRS, CDR2 YFSETQ. The CDR3 reads CASSFRLADTDTQYF. The DNA for the CDR3 is TGCGCCAGCAGCTTCCGCCTAGCGGACACAGATACGCAGTATTTT.

This chain's CDR3 is CASSGQGHTEAFF. Here the CDR3 DNA reads TGTGCCAGCAGTGGCCAGGGGCATACTGAAGCTTTCTTT. The rearrangement uses TRBV6-1 and TRBJ1-1; weak D call: TRBD1 (6 bases). V lost 4 bases to trimming and J lost 5 bases, with 11 bases between them. Germline CDR1 MNHNS, CDR2 SASEGT. There are 13 residues in the CDR3.

The chain recombines TRBV6-6 with TRBJ2-7, with D tentatively TRBD1 (7 bases). This CDR3 has 14 residues. V was trimmed by 6 bases and J by 0 bases, leaving 12 bases between them. The germline V gene has CDR1 MNHNY and CDR2 SVGAGI (reference sequence). The CDR3 nucleotides read TGTGCCAGCAGCCTGCGGGACAGCTCCTACGAGCAGTACTTC. Translated, it gives CASSLRDSSYEQYF.